The rows below give T cell receptor beta chains drawn from one sample of a study of response to subunit inactivated influenza vaccine. TCRdb fed the RT-PCR reads into MiXCR, producing one record per CDR3 protein. Of more than 700,000 distinct CDR3 sequences in the sample, 21% were seen once. The starting material was PBMCs from blood, obtained around 5 days after vaccination. These receptors came from a man aged 50 to 60 who received an inactivated influenza vaccine. Both conserved end residues are part of each CDR3. The D gene is left open where the match is weak. Clone size is stated in some rows and not others, as once, few, many or a class when expanded.

clone size: .; J gene: TRBJ1-1; D gene: TRBD1; V gene: TRBV12-3/TRBV12-4; CDR3 protein: CASSLVRTGSGTEAFF; CDR3 DNA: TGTGCCAGCAGTTTAGTGAGGACAGGATCAGGAACTGAAGCTTTCTTT
clone size: .; J gene: TRBJ1-5; D gene: TRBD1; V gene: TRBV12-3/TRBV12-4; CDR3 protein: CASSLDGRGNQPQHF; CDR3 DNA: TGTGCCAGCAGTTTAGATGGCAGGGGGAATCAGCCCCAGCATTTT
clone size: few; J gene: TRBJ1-3; D gene: .; V gene: TRBV5-1; CDR3 protein: CASSLSGVLGNTIYF; CDR3 DNA: TGCGCCAGCAGCTTGTCGGGGGTATTGGGAAACACCATATATTTT
clone size: few; J gene: TRBJ2-5; D gene: .; V gene: TRBV29-1; CDR3 protein: CSPIRETQYF; CDR3 DNA: TGCAGCCCCATAAGGGAGACCCAGTACTTC
clone size: few; J gene: TRBJ2-7; D gene: TRBD1; V gene: TRBV5-1; CDR3 protein: CASSKGQAIYEWQYF; CDR3 DNA: TGCGCCAGCAGCAAGGGACAGGCAATTTACGAGTGGCAGTACTTC
clone size: few; J gene: TRBJ2-7; D gene: TRBD1; V gene: TRBV5-1; CDR3 protein: CASSWGQGIYEQYF; CDR3 DNA: TGCGCCAGCAGCTGGGGACAGGGAATCTACGAGCAGTACTTC
clone size: few; J gene: TRBJ1-3; D gene: .; V gene: TRBV12-3/TRBV12-4; CDR3 protein: CASSLSGGSTIYF; CDR3 DNA: TGTGCCAGCAGTTTGTCAGGCGGAAGCACCATATATTTT
clone size: few; J gene: TRBJ1-2; D gene: .; V gene: TRBV28; CDR3 protein: CASSLNSGYGYTF; CDR3 DNA: TGTGCCAGCAGTTTAAACTCTGGTTATGGCTACACCTTC
clone size: .; J gene: TRBJ1-2; D gene: TRBD1; V gene: TRBV11-2; CDR3 protein: CASSPGTGVGYTF; CDR3 DNA: TGTGCCAGCAGCCCCGGGACAGGGGTTGGCTACACCTTC
clone size: many; J gene: TRBJ1-2; D gene: .; V gene: TRBV7-2; CDR3 protein: CASILGRGAGGYTF; CDR3 DNA: TGTGCCAGCATCCTTGGTCGGGGGGCAGGTGGCTACACCTTC
clone size: few; J gene: TRBJ1-5; D gene: .; V gene: TRBV29-1; CDR3 protein: CSVPQGPNSNQPQHF; CDR3 DNA: TGCAGCGTTCCCCAGGGGCCGAATAGCAATCAGCCCCAGCATTTT
clone size: many; J gene: TRBJ1-2; D gene: .; V gene: TRBV20-1; CDR3 protein: CSARDHRHWGYTF; CDR3 DNA: TGCAGTGCTAGAGATCACCGGCATTGGGGCTACACCTTC
clone size: .; J gene: TRBJ2-1; D gene: .; V gene: TRBV9; CDR3 protein: CASSDSRQQFF; CDR3 DNA: TGTGCCAGCAGCGACTCCCGCCAGCAGTTCTTC
clone size: few; J gene: TRBJ2-7; D gene: .; V gene: TRBV5-1; CDR3 protein: CASSLAGQVYQIGYEQYF; CDR3 DNA: TGCGCCAGCAGCTTAGCGGGACAGGTATATCAAATCGGCTACGAGCAGTACTTC
clone size: few; J gene: TRBJ2-1; D gene: TRBD2; V gene: TRBV6-2/TRBV6-3; CDR3 protein: CASSYYWEGEQFF; CDR3 DNA: TGTGCCAGCAGTTACTATTGGGAGGGTGAGCAGTTCTTC
clone size: .; J gene: TRBJ2-1; D gene: TRBD2; V gene: TRBV5-1; CDR3 protein: CASNTGASGSINEQFF; CDR3 DNA: TGCGCCAGCAACACGGGGGCTAGCGGGAGTATAAATGAGCAGTTCTTC
clone size: few; J gene: TRBJ1-6; D gene: TRBD1; V gene: TRBV24-1; CDR3 protein: CATTTGTENSPLHF; CDR3 DNA: TGTGCCACCACCACCGGGACAGAAAATTCACCCCTCCACTTT
clone size: .; J gene: TRBJ2-3; D gene: .; V gene: TRBV29-1; CDR3 protein: CSVEDRASYTQYF; CDR3 DNA: TGCAGCGTTGAAGATCGGGCTAGCTATACGCAGTATTTT
clone size: many; J gene: TRBJ1-5; D gene: .; V gene: TRBV29-1; CDR3 protein: CSAQDTDPGQPQHF; CDR3 DNA: TGCAGCGCTCAGGACACGGACCCTGGGCAGCCCCAGCATTTT
clone size: few; J gene: TRBJ2-4; D gene: .; V gene: TRBV7-8; CDR3 protein: CASSIGQGLVKNIQYF; CDR3 DNA: TGTGCCAGCAGTATTGGTCAGGGTTTAGTCAAAAACATTCAGTACTTC
clone size: few; J gene: TRBJ2-1; D gene: TRBD2; V gene: TRBV18; CDR3 protein: CASSRGLERSYNEQFF; CDR3 DNA: TGTGCCAGCTCACGCGGACTAGAACGGTCCTACAATGAGCAGTTCTTC
clone size: many; J gene: TRBJ1-4; D gene: TRBD1; V gene: TRBV12-3/TRBV12-4; CDR3 protein: CASSVRQGSKLFF; CDR3 DNA: TGTGCCAGCAGTGTACGACAGGGCTCAAAACTGTTTTTT
clone size: .; J gene: TRBJ1-1; D gene: .; V gene: TRBV20-1; CDR3 protein: CSAKGRDTEDFF; CDR3 DNA: TGCAGTGCAAAGGGAAGGGACACTGAAGATTTCTTT
clone size: .; J gene: TRBJ2-7; D gene: .; V gene: TRBV28; CDR3 protein: CASSFRLAQRLEQYF; CDR3 DNA: TGTGCCAGCAGTTTTAGGCTAGCGCAACGCCTGGAGCAGTACTTC
clone size: few; J gene: TRBJ2-2; D gene: .; V gene: TRBV4-1; CDR3 protein: CASSLRQVPGELFF; CDR3 DNA: TGCGCCAGCAGCCTTAGACAGGTTCCGGGGGAGCTGTTTTTT
clone size: .; J gene: TRBJ2-1; D gene: TRBD2; V gene: TRBV7-8; CDR3 protein: CASSLTSGSKGEQFF; CDR3 DNA: TGTGCCAGCAGCTTAACCAGCGGGAGTAAGGGTGAGCAGTTCTTC
clone size: .; J gene: TRBJ1-2; D gene: TRBD1; V gene: TRBV3-1; CDR3 protein: CASSPRWDSYGYTF; CDR3 DNA: TGTGCCAGCAGCCCAAGGTGGGACAGCTATGGCTACACCTTC
clone size: .; J gene: TRBJ2-5; D gene: .; V gene: TRBV7-2; CDR3 protein: CASSFGRKETQYF; CDR3 DNA: TGTGCCAGCAGCTTCGGACGCAAAGAGACCCAGTACTTC
clone size: few; J gene: TRBJ2-7; D gene: .; V gene: TRBV4-3; CDR3 protein: CASSQDWTVGGEQYF; CDR3 DNA: TGCGCCAGCAGCCAAGATTGGACAGTGGGCGGCGAGCAGTACTTC
clone size: .; J gene: TRBJ2-7; D gene: .; V gene: TRBV5-1; CDR3 protein: CASSVSRSREQYF; CDR3 DNA: TGCGCCAGCAGCGTAAGTAGGAGTCGCGAGCAGTACTTC
clone size: .; J gene: TRBJ2-5; D gene: TRBD1; V gene: TRBV11-2; CDR3 protein: CASSSTRGRGETQYF; CDR3 DNA: TGTGCCAGCAGCTCCACCAGGGGGCGCGGGGAGACCCAGTACTTC
clone size: .; J gene: TRBJ2-2; D gene: TRBD1; V gene: TRBV6-2/TRBV6-3; CDR3 protein: CASRSQGTGELFF; CDR3 DNA: TGTGCCAGCAGATCACAGGGGACCGGGGAGCTGTTTTTT
clone size: .; J gene: TRBJ2-1; D gene: .; V gene: TRBV2; CDR3 protein: CASRRLANEQFF; CDR3 DNA: TGTGCCAGCAGAAGGTTAGCGAATGAGCAGTTCTTC
clone size: .; J gene: TRBJ2-7; D gene: TRBD1; V gene: TRBV20-1; CDR3 protein: CSATGQSSYEQYF; CDR3 DNA: TGCAGTGCCACGGGACAGAGCTCCTACGAGCAGTACTTC
clone size: .; J gene: TRBJ2-3; D gene: TRBD1; V gene: TRBV10-3; CDR3 protein: CAISLYGQGTDTQYF; CDR3 DNA: TGTGCCATCAGCCTATACGGACAGGGCACAGATACGCAGTATTTT
clone size: .; J gene: TRBJ2-1; D gene: TRBD2; V gene: TRBV20-1; CDR3 protein: CSASGGGWSNEQFF; CDR3 DNA: TGCAGTGCTAGTGGCGGGGGGTGGAGCAATGAGCAGTTCTTC
clone size: many; J gene: TRBJ1-2; D gene: TRBD1; V gene: TRBV7-9; CDR3 protein: CASSLFYPGQGRGYTF; CDR3 DNA: TGTGCCAGCAGCTTATTCTATCCTGGACAGGGTCGAGGCTACACCTTC
clone size: .; J gene: TRBJ2-7; D gene: .; V gene: TRBV5-6; CDR3 protein: CASSLLGTREQYF; CDR3 DNA: TGTGCCAGCAGCTTACTAGGCACGAGGGAGCAGTACTTC
clone size: few; J gene: TRBJ2-4; D gene: .; V gene: TRBV20-1; CDR3 protein: CSANIFLAKNIQYF; CDR3 DNA: TGCAGTGCCAATATATTTTTAGCCAAAAACATTCAGTACTTC
clone size: .; J gene: TRBJ1-2; D gene: .; V gene: TRBV4-3; CDR3 protein: CASSQDWGDYGYTF; CDR3 DNA: TGCGCCAGCAGCCAAGACTGGGGAGACTATGGCTACACCTTC
clone size: few; J gene: TRBJ2-1; D gene: TRBD2; V gene: TRBV7-9; CDR3 protein: CASSLATGGSYNEQFF; CDR3 DNA: TGTGCCAGCAGCTTGGCTACGGGGGGGTCCTACAATGAGCAGTTCTTC
clone size: .; J gene: TRBJ1-4; D gene: .; V gene: TRBV10-3; CDR3 protein: CAIRGPTSNEKLFF; CDR3 DNA: TGTGCCATCAGGGGACCGACCAGTAATGAAAAACTGTTTTTT
clone size: .; J gene: TRBJ2-1; D gene: TRBD2; V gene: TRBV27; CDR3 protein: CASSLGTSGFGGEQFF; CDR3 DNA: TGTGCCAGCAGTTTAGGGACTAGCGGGTTTGGGGGTGAGCAGTTCTTC
clone size: .; J gene: TRBJ2-5; D gene: .; V gene: TRBV10-3; CDR3 protein: CATQDRSRNQETQSF; CDR3 DNA: TGTGCCACCCAAGACCGATCCCGGAATCAAGAGACCCAGTCCTTC
clone size: .; J gene: TRBJ1-4; D gene: TRBD1; V gene: TRBV5-1; CDR3 protein: CASSQQGLGEKLFF; CDR3 DNA: TGCGCCAGCAGCCAACAGGGGTTAGGAGAAAAACTGTTTTTT
clone size: .; J gene: TRBJ1-4; D gene: .; V gene: TRBV13; CDR3 protein: CASSTRQLNEKLFF; CDR3 DNA: TGTGCCAGCAGCACCAGACAGCTTAATGAAAAACTGTTTTTT
clone size: .; J gene: TRBJ2-3; D gene: .; V gene: TRBV4-3; CDR3 protein: CASSQGYPTDTQYF; CDR3 DNA: TGCGCCAGCAGCCAAGGATACCCCACAGATACGCAGTATTTT
clone size: few; J gene: TRBJ2-7; D gene: TRBD2; V gene: TRBV25-1; CDR3 protein: CASSRGGSSYEQYF; CDR3 DNA: TGTGCCAGCAGTCGCGGGGGGAGCTCCTACGAGCAGTACTTC
clone size: few; J gene: TRBJ1-1; D gene: .; V gene: TRBV15; CDR3 protein: CATSKGQLNTEAFF; CDR3 DNA: TGTGCCACCAGCAAAGGACAGCTGAACACTGAAGCTTTCTTT
clone size: .; J gene: TRBJ2-1; D gene: .; V gene: TRBV12-3/TRBV12-4; CDR3 protein: CASSLELSAYEQFF; CDR3 DNA: TGTGCCAGCAGTTTAGAGTTGAGCGCATATGAGCAGTTCTTC
clone size: .; J gene: TRBJ2-7; D gene: .; V gene: TRBV4-3; CDR3 protein: CASSLDYRTTRSYEQYF; CDR3 DNA: TGCGCCAGCAGCCTCGATTACCGGACTACCCGCTCCTACGAGCAGTACTTC
clone size: few; J gene: TRBJ2-7; D gene: .; V gene: TRBV12-3/TRBV12-4; CDR3 protein: CASSLALTVSYEQYF; CDR3 DNA: TGTGCCAGCAGTTTAGCGCTAACAGTCTCCTACGAGCAGTACTTC
clone size: .; J gene: TRBJ2-3; D gene: TRBD2; V gene: TRBV4-3; CDR3 protein: CASSQEIGAGSVTDTQYF; CDR3 DNA: TGCGCCAGCAGCCAAGAGATAGGAGCGGGATCGGTCACAGATACGCAGTATTTT